A selection of T cell receptor beta chains follows, all from one sample in a study of blood T cells in healthy people across ages. TCRdb processed the 5' RACE reads anew with MiXCR; each CDR3 protein has one entry. This sample has 270,000 or so distinct CDR3 sequences; 25% to 30% occur once, and the top ten carry 29%. The sample was blood. The receptors derive from a woman in her 70s in good health. Each CDR3 is given with its conserved first and last residue. Each record gives: V gene, clone size, CDR3 length, J gene, D gene, CDR3 DNA, CDR3 protein. D genes are given only for firm matches. Rows may omit the clone size; those that give it use once, few, many or a size class.

>TRBV2|NA|17|TRBJ1-1|NA
TGTGCCAGCACCCTAATACCGGGACGGGGACTATACACTGAAGCTTTCTTT
CASTLIPGRGLYTEAFF
>TRBV7-3|NA|15|TRBJ2-1|NA
TGTGCCAGCAGCCTCGGGGTCAGCTCCTACAATGAGCAGTTCTTC
CASSLGVSSYNEQFF
>TRBV6-5|NA|17|TRBJ2-5|NA
TGTGCCAGCAGTTACTCGAAGAGCCCCGGAGGAGGAGAGACCCAGTACTTC
CASSYSKSPGGGETQYF
>TRBV10-3|few|13|TRBJ2-5|NA
TGTGCCATCCGCTGGGAAACCCAAGAGACCCAGTACTTC
CAIRWETQETQYF
>TRBV20-1|NA|14|TRBJ2-5|TRBD2
TGCAGTGCTAGGGTGGGAGGGCCTAGAGAGACCCAGTACTTC
CSARVGGPRETQYF
>TRBV29-1|many|13|TRBJ1-2|NA
TGCAGCGTTGGGGCGGGAACCAACTATGGCTACACCTTC
CSVGAGTNYGYTF
>TRBV5-1|NA|17|TRBJ1-4|TRBD1
TGCGCCAGCAGCTTCCAGGGGGCAGGTGGGACTAATGAAAAACTGTTTTTT
CASSFQGAGGTNEKLFF
>TRBV4-1|many|15|TRBJ2-7|TRBD1
TGCGCCAGCAGCCTCGTAGGACAGGGAGTCTACGAGCAGTACTTC
CASSLVGQGVYEQYF
>TRBV11-2|NA|18|TRBJ2-4|TRBD1
TGTGCCAGCAGCTTAGAACAGGGGGGTTTGTTAGCCAAAAACATTCAGTACTTC
CASSLEQGGLLAKNIQYF
>TRBV20-1|NA|13|TRBJ2-1|NA
TGCAGTGCTAGATTGAGCTCCTACAATGAGCAGTTCTTC
CSARLSSYNEQFF
>TRBV20-1|few|13|TRBJ2-7|TRBD2
TGCAGTGCTTTGGCTAGCGGGAGATACGAGCAGTACTTC
CSALASGRYEQYF
>TRBV6-6|NA|13|TRBJ2-7|TRBD1
TGTGCCAGCAGTGGGACAGGGGGCTACGAGCAGTACTTC
CASSGTGGYEQYF
>TRBV28|few|13|TRBJ1-1|NA
TGTGCCAGCAGTCCGGGTCATGCGGTGGAGGCTTTCTTT
CASSPGHAVEAFF
>TRBV6-1|few|15|TRBJ2-3|NA
TGTGCCAGCAGTGAATCCGTCGGTCGTACAGATACGCAGTATTTT
CASSESVGRTDTQYF